This TCR beta chain emerged from a study of T-cell memory formation after mild COVID-19. Whole-study findings and limits: Still unconfirmed is whether the second-wave clones peaking on day 37 recognized SARS-CoV-2. Clones shrinking from day 15 to 85 showed even CD4/CD8 mixes; later expanders tilted CD4+.

Concerning this clonotype itself: Its antigen is not identified.

The V and J ends lost 1 base and 10 bases respectively, with 14 bases between them. The CDR3 runs to 15 residues. The germline CDR1 and CDR2 sequences are SGHTA and FQGNSA. It was 5'RACE with constant-segment primers that produced the TCR alpha and TCR beta cDNA libraries, which carried sample barcodes and UMIs. TCRdb called the 5' RACE reads again in MiXCR, with one record for every CDR3 protein. The sample gives 300,000 to 350,000 distinct CDR3 sequences, 10% to 15% of which show up once; 20% to 25% is in the top ten. The chain links TRBV7-2 to TRBJ1-6; D perhaps matches TRBD1 (5 bases). Material: PBMCs or a T cell subset sorted from them (not recorded which). The receptor's source is a man aged 18 to 30 who had mild COVID-19 (a few samples of this study predate the infection). Cell type and time point are not known. The CDR3 loop reads CASSLEGSGKSPLHF. In nucleotides, the CDR3 is TGTGCCAGCAGCTTAGAAGGTTCAGGGAAATCACCCCTCCACTTT.